This T cell receptor (beta chain) was found in a study of T cells expressing NK-cell markers. Overall study context: In sorted CD3+CD56+NKG2C+, CD3+CD56+NKG2C- and CD3+CD56-NKG2C+ T cells, TCR beta repertoires were obtained. Seven donors tested HCMV-seropositive and one tested seronegative among the eight sequenced. Study-wide points: Clarity on HCMV specificity was lacking for the expanded NKG2C+ T cell clones. In a few donors, dominant clonotypes made up about 25-60.1% of CD3+CD56-NKG2C+ cells.

For this clonotype: Its antigen is undetermined.

Reprocessing the 5' RACE reads, TCRdb reports a single entry for every CDR3 protein and omits DNA. This table lists roughly 450,000 distinct CDR3 sequences. Germline-derived CDR1 and CDR2 are MGHRA and YSYEKL. This CDR3 is built from 15 residues. The material sequenced was blood T cells: a sorted CD56 or NKG2C T cell subset, CD4+ or CD8+ T cells, or bulk PBMC T cells (not recorded which). The receptor was isolated from a woman aged 50 to 65 in good health. The chain has TRBV4-1 and TRBJ2-7; lacking DNA, the TRBD1 call made by TCRdb goes unchecked. CDR3: CASSQDDGKTSEQYF.